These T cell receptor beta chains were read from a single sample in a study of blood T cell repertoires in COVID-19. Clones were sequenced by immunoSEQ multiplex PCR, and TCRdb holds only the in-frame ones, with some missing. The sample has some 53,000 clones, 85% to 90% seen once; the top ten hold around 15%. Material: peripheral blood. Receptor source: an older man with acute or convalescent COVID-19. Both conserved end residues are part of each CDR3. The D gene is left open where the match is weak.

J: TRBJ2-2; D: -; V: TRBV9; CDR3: CASSVDWAGNANTGELFF
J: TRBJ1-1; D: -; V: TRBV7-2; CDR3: CASSVQGRNTEAFF
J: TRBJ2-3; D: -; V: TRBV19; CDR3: CATHTGYSTDTQYF
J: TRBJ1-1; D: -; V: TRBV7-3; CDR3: CASSLNPRELNTEAFF
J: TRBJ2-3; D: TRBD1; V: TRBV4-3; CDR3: CASSQDRTGGLDTQYF
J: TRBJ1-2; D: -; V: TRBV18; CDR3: CASSQNREANYGYTF
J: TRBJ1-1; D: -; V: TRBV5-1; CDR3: CASSLENGVNTEAFF
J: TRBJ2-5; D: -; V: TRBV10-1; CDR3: CASPGTSSVGTQYF
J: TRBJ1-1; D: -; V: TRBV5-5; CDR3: CASSSLPGHLNTEAFF
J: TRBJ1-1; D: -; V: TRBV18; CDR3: CASSPARLGGGAEAFF
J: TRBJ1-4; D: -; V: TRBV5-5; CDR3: CASSLPGIVTNEKLFF
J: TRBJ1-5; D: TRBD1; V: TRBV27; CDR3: CASRGQGYSNQPQHF
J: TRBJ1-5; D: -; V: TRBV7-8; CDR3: CASSLGWADNLPQHF
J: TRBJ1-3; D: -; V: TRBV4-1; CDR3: CASSQDRTQIISGNTIYF
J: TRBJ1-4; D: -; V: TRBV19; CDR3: CASGLIGEKLFF
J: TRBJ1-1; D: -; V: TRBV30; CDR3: CAGTLSPTEAFF
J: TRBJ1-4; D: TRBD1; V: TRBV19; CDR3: CATLQLGTGKNEKLFF
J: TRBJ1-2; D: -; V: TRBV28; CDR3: CASSRRGAGINYGYTF
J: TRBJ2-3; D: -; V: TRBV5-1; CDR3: CASRGLASITDTQYF
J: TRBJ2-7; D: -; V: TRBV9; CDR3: CASSLAWGPAYGQYF
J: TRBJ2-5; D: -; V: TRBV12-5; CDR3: CASGLGLAKETQYF
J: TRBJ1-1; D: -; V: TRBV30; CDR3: CAWTTGSNTEAFF
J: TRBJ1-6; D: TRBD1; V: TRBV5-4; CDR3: CASRRQGNNSPLHF
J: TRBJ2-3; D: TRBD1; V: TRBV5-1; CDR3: CASSPFQGAVGTDTQYF
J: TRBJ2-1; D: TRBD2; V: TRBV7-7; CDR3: CASSPGAREGGEQFF
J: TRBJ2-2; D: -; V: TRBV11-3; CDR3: CASSARVGTGELFF
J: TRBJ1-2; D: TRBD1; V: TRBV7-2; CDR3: CASSTFQDRAGYGYTF
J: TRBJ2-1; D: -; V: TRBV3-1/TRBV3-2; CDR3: CASSHLARSSYNEQFF
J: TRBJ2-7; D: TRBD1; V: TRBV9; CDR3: CASSSLTGGMYEQYF